This note documents a single TCR beta chain sequence. J gave up 4 bases and V 0 bases, and 10 bases lay outside the gene matches. The CDR3 runs to 17 residues. The germline V gene has CDR1 MGHRA and CDR2 YSYEKL. The record originates from a study of blood T cell repertoires in COVID-19. Study-level background: Collection of acute and convalescent COVID-19 samples took place in the United States, Italy and Spain. In each case, the material was cDNA or gDNA derived from T cells, B-cell-depleted T cells, or PBMCs.

In the source study's methods: Estimates of nucleated cell counts were drawn from the amplification of reference gene primers. The repertoire was sequenced with immunoSEQ multiplex PCR; TCRdb's copy has only in-frame clones and lacks some. V and J calls and clone size follow that table, whereas D and trimming were derived from the DNA. This sample has around 250,000 clones, with roughly 84% found just once. This sequence was found in a woman younger than 30 with acute or convalescent COVID-19. The J gene is TRBJ2-3, the V gene TRBV4-1; 7 nucleotides agree with TRBD1. Sequences were obtained from peripheral blood. DNA of the CDR3: TGCGCCAGCAGCCAAGAATCGTACAGGGGTAGAGCAGATACGCAGTATTTT. Residues: CASSQESYRGRADTQYF.